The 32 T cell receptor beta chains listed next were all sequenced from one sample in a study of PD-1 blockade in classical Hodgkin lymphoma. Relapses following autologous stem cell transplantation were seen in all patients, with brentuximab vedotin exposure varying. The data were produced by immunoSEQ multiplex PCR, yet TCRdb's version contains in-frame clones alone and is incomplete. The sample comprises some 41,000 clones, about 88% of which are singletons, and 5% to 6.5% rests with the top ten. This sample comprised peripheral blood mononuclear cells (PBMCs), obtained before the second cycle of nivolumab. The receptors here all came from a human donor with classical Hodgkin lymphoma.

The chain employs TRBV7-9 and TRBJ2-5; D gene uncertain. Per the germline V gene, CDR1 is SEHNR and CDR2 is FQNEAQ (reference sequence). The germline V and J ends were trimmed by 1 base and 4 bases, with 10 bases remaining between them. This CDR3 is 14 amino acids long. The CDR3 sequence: CASSLGRSPETQYF. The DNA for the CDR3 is TGTGCCAGCAGCTTAGGACGGAGCCCAGAGACCCAGTACTTC.

The CDR3 loop reads CASSLWGLDYEQYF. The CDR3 DNA reads TGTGCCAGCAGTTTATGGGGGCTGGACTACGAGCAGTACTTC. J is TRBJ2-7 and V is TRBV28; perhaps TRBD1 as D (5 bases). The germline V and J ends were trimmed by 0 bases and 3 bases, with 9 bases remaining between them. In germline, CDR1 is MDHEN, CDR2 SYDVKM. The CDR3 totals 14 residues.

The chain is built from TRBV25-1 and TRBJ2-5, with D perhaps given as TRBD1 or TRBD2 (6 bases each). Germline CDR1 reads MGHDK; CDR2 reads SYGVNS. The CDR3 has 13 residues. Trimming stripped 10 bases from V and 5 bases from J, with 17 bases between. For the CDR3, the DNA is TGTGCCACCGGGGGTCAGGGGACGGAGACCCAGTACTTC. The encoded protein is CATGGQGTETQYF. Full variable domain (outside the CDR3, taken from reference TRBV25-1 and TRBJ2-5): EADIYQTPRYLVIGTGKKITLECSQTMGHDKMYWYQQDPGMELHLIHYSYGVNSTEKGDLSSESTVSRIRTEHFPLTLESARPSHTSQYLCATGGQGTETQYFGPGTRLLVL.

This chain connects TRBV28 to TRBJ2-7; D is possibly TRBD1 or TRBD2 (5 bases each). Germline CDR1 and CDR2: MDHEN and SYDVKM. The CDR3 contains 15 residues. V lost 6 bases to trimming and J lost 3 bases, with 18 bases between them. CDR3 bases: TGTGCCAGCAGCCCCTCCGGGACCGGGGTCTACGAGCAGTACTTC. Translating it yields CASSPSGTGVYEQYF.

The CDR3 sequence is CASIKGGGTEAFF. CDR3 DNA sequence: TGTGCCAGCATTAAAGGGGGGGGCACTGAAGCTTTCTTT. The chain employs TRBV6-1 and TRBJ1-1; D is perhaps TRBD1 (6 bases). This CDR3 has 13 residues. In germline, CDR1 is MNHNS, CDR2 SASEGT. The germline V and J ends were trimmed by 7 bases and 4 bases, with 13 bases remaining between them.

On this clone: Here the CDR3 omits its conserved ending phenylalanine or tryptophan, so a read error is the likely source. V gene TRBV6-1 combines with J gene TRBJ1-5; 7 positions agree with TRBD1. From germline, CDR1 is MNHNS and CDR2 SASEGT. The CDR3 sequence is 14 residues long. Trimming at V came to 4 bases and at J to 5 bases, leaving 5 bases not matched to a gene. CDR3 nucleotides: TGTGCCAGCAGTGGACAGGGCTGGGATCAGCCCCAGCATTCT. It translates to CASSGQGWDQPQHS.

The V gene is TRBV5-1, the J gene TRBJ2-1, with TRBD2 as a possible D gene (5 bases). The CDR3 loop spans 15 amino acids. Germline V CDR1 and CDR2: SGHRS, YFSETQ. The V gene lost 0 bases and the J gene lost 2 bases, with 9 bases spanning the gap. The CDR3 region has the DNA TGCGCCAGCAGCTTGGGAGGGCCACCCTACAATGAGCAGTTCTTC. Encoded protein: CASSLGGPPYNEQFF.

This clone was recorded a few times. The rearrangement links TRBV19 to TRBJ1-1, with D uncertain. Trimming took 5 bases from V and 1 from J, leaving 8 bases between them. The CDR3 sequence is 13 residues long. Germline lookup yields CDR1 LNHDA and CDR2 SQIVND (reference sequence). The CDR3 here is CASSSTRNTEAFF. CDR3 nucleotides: TGTGCCAGTAGTTCAACCCGGAACACTGAAGCTTTCTTT.

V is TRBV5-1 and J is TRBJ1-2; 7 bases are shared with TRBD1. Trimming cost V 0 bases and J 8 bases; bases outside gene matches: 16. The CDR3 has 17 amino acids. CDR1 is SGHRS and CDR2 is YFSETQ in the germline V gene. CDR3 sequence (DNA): TGCGCCAGCAGCTTGGATCCCGGAGGCACAGGGGCGAGGGGCTACACCTTC. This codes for CASSLDPGGTGARGYTF.

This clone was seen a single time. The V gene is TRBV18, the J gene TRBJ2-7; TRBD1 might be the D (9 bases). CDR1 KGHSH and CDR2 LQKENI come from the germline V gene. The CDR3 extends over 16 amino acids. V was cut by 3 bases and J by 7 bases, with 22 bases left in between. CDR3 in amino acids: CASSPSGTGKFGEQYF. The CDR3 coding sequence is TGTGCCAGCTCACCTAGCGGGACAGGGAAATTTGGTGAGCAGTACTTC.

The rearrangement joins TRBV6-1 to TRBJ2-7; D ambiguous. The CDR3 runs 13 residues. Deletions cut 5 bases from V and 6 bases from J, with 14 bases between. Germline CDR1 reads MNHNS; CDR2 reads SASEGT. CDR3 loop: CASSRALSTEQYF. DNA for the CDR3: TGTGCCAGCAGTCGGGCCTTGAGTACCGAGCAGTACTTC.

The CDR3 DNA reads as TGTGCCAGCAGCGTGCTAGCGGGGGGGCCAGAGACCCAGTACTTC. This sequence encodes CASSVLAGGPETQYF. The chain joins TRBV7-2 to TRBJ2-5, with 12 bases identical to TRBD2. The CDR3 consists of 15 residues. V shed 5 bases, J shed 4 bases, and the junction held 5 bases outside the gene matches. Germline-derived CDR1 and CDR2 are SGHTA and FQGNSA.

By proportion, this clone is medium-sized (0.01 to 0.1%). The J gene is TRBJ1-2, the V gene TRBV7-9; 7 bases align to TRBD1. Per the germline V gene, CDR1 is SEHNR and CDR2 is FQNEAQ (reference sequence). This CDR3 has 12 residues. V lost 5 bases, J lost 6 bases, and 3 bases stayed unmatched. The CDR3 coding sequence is TGTGCCAGCAGCCTGCAGGGGGATGGCTACACCTTC. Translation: CASSLQGDGYTF.

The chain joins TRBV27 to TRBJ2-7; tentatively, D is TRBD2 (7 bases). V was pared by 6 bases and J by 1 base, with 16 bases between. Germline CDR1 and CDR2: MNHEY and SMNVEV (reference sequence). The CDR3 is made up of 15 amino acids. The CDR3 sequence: CASRPRGAFSYEQYF. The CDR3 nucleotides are TGTGCCAGCAGGCCCCGGGGGGCGTTTTCCTACGAGCAGTACTTC.

The DNA of the CDR3 is TGTGCCAGCAGGGGCGACAGGGTTATCGCTCGCGAGCAGTACTTC. This translates into CASRGDRVIAREQYF. J is TRBJ2-7 and V is TRBV28, with 7 bases lining up with TRBD1. V gave up 6 bases and J gave up 6 bases; unmatched junction bases: 14. Germline V CDR1 and CDR2: MDHEN, SYDVKM. The CDR3 loop spans 15 amino acids.

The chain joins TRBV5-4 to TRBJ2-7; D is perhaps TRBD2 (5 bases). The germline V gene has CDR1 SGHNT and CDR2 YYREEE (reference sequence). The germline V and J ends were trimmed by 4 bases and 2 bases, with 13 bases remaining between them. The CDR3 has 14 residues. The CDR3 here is CASSTPGKTYEQYF. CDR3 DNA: TGTGCCAGCAGCACCCCCGGGAAGACCTACGAGCAGTACTTC.

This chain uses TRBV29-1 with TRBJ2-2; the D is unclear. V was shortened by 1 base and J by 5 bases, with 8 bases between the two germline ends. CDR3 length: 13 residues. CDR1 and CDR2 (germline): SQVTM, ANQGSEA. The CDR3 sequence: CSVEASYTGELFF. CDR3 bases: TGCAGCGTTGAAGCGAGCTATACCGGGGAGCTGTTTTTT.

CDR3 sequence: CASSLAPGGVQNTIYF. The CDR3 nucleotides read TGTGCCAGCAGCTTAGCGCCGGGGGGCGTTCAAAACACCATATATTTT. The V gene is TRBV7-8, the J gene TRBJ1-3; D perhaps matches TRBD1 (6 bases). Per the germline V gene, CDR1 is SGHVS and CDR2 is FQNEAQ. Trimming took off 0 bases at V and 6 bases at J, with 15 bases between the two ends. This CDR3 has 16 residues. The full variable domain, with the rest looked up from reference TRBV7-8 and TRBJ1-3, is GAGVSQSPRYKVAKRGQDVALRCDPISGHVSLFWYQQALGQGPEFLTYFQNEAQLDKSGLPSDRFFAERPEGSVSTLKIQRTQQEDSAVYLCASSLAPGGVQNTIYFGEGSWLTVV.

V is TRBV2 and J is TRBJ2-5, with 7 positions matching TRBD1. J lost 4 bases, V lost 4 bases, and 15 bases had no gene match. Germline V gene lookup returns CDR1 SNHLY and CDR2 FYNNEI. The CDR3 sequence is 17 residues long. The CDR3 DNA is TGTGCCAGCAGTGGAAGAGGGGCTGGACAGGTTCTAGAGACCCAGTACTTC. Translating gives CASSGRGAGQVLETQYF.

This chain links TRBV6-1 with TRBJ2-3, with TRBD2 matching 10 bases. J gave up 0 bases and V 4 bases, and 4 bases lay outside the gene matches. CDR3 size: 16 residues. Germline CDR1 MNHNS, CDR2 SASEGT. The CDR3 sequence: CASSGLAGVSTDTQYF. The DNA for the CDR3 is TGTGCCAGCAGTGGCCTAGCGGGAGTTAGCACAGATACGCAGTATTTT.

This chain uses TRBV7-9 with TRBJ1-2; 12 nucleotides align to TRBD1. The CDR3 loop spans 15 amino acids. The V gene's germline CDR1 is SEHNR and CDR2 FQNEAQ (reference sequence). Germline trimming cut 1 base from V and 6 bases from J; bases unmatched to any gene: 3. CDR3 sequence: CASSLEGTGGHGYTF. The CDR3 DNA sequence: TGTGCCAGCAGCTTAGAGGGGACAGGGGGCCATGGCTACACCTTC.

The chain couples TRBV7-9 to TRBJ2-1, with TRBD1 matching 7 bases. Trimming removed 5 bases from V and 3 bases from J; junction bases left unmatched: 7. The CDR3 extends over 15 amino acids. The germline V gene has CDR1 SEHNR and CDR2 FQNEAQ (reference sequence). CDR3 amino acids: CASSARDRFYNEQFF. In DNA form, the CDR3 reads TGTGCCAGCAGCGCCCGGGACAGATTCTACAATGAGCAGTTCTTC. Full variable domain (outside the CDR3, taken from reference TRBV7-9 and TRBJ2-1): DTGVSQNPRHKITKRGQNVTFRCDPISEHNRLYWYRQTLGQGPEFLTYFQNEAQLEKSRLLSDRFSAERPKGSFSTLEIQRTEQGDSAMYLCASSARDRFYNEQFFGPGTRLTVL.

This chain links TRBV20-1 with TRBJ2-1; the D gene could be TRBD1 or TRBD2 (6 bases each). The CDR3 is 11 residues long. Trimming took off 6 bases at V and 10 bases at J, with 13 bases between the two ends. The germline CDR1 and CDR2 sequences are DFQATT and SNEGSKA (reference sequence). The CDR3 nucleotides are TGCAGTGCCCTTACGGGGGCAGAGCAGTTCTTC. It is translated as CSALTGAEQFF.

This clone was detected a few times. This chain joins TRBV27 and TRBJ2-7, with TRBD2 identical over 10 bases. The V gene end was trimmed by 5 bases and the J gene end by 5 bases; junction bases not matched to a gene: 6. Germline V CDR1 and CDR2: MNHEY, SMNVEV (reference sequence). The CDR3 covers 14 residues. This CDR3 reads CASSVLAGTDEQYF. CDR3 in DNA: TGTGCCAGCAGTGTACTAGCGGGGACGGACGAGCAGTACTTC.

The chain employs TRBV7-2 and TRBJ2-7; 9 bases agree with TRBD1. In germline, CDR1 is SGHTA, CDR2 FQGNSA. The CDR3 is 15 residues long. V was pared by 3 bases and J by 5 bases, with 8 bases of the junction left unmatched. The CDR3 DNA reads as TGTGCCAGCAGCTTCGGGCGGGACAGGGACCACGAGCAGTACTTC. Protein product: CASSFGRDRDHEQYF.

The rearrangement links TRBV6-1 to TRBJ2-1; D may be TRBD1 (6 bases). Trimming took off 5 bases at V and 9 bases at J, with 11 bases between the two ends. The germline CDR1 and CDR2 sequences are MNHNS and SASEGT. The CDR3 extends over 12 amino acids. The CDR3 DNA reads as TGTGCCAGCAGTCTGCAGGGGTTTGAGCAGTTCTTC. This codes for CASSLQGFEQFF.

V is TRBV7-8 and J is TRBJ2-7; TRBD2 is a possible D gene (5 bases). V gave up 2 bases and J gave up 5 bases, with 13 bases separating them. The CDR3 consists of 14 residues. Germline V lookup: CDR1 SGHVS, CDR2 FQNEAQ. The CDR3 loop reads CASSLRQRRDEQYF. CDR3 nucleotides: TGTGCCAGCAGCTTACGGCAGCGGAGAGACGAGCAGTACTTC.

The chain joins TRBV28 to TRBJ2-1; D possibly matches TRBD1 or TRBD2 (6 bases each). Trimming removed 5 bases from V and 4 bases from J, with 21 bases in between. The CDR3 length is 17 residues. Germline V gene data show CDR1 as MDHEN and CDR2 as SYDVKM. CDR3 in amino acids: CASSPTPIRGEYNEQFF. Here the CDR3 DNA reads TGTGCCAGCAGTCCCACCCCCATAAGGGGGGAGTACAATGAGCAGTTCTTC.

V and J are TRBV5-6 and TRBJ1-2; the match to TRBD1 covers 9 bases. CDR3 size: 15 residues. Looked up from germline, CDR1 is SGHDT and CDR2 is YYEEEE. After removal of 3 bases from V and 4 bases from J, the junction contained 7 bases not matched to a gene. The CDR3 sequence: CASSSTGQGIYGYTF. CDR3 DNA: TGTGCCAGCAGCTCGACGGGACAGGGAATCTATGGCTACACCTTC.

The CDR3 protein is CASSYGGDPYEQYF. Here the CDR3 DNA reads TGTGCCAGCAGTTACGGTGGGGATCCCTACGAGCAGTACTTC. The chain joins TRBV6-5 to TRBJ2-7; the D is unclear. Trimming left V 2 bases short and J 2 bases short, with 10 bases between. CDR1 and CDR2 (germline): MNHEY, SVGAGI. This CDR3 contains 14 residues.

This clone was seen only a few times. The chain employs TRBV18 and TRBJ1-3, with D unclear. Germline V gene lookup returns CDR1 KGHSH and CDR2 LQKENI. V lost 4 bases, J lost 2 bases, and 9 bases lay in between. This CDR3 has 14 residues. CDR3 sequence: CASSQEPTGNTIYF. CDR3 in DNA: TGTGCCAGCTCACAGGAACCTACTGGAAACACCATATATTTT.

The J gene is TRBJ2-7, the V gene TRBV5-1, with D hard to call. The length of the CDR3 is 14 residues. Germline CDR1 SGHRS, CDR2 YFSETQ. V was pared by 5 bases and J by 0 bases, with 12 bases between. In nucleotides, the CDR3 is TGCGCCAGCAGTCCCGAGGTCAGCTCCTACGAGCAGTACTTC. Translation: CASSPEVSSYEQYF.